The 10 T cell receptor beta chains below were found in one sample sequenced in a study of T cells in Graves' hyperthyroidism and ophthalmopathy. TCR beta CDR3 regions were amplified from RNA transcripts. HTBI primers were employed in a first-round RT-PCR of the TCR CDR3. TCRdb re-derived calls from the multiplex PCR reads in MiXCR, one entry per CDR3 protein. The sample includes 300,000 to 500,000 distinct CDR3 sequences, about an eighth of them seen just once. The sample comprised blood. These receptors came from a man aged 50 or older with Graves' ophthalmopathy.

There are many counts of this clonotype. CDR3 sequence: CASSSPRGRTDTQYF. The CDR3 nucleotides are TGTGCCAGCAGCTCCCCTCGGGGACGCACAGATACGCAGTATTTT. The chain is built from TRBV11-1 and TRBJ2-3, with D perhaps given as TRBD1 or TRBD2 (5 bases each). The CDR3 is 15 residues long. CDR1 SGHAT and CDR2 FQDESV come from the germline V gene (reference sequence). The V and J ends lost 4 bases and 1 base respectively, with 12 bases between them.

This chain joins TRBV6-1 and TRBJ2-4; TRBD1 or TRBD2 may be the D gene (5 bases each). This CDR3 has 13 residues. Germline V gene data show CDR1 as MNHNS and CDR2 as SASEGT. V was clipped by 6 bases and J by 6 bases, with 12 bases between them. In DNA, the CDR3 is TGTGCCAGCAGATTGGGGGTAACAAACATTCAGTACTTC. Protein sequence: CASRLGVTNIQYF.

This clonotype has a handful of counts. The gene calls are TRBV27 and TRBJ2-1; 13 bases align to TRBD2. The V gene end was trimmed by 5 bases and the J gene end by 0 bases; junction bases not matched to a gene: 13. This CDR3 spans 20 amino acids. Looked up from germline, CDR1 is MNHEY and CDR2 is SMNVEV (reference sequence). The chain's CDR3 is CASSILPGLAGNASYNEQFF. CDR3 nucleotides: TGTGCCAGCAGTATACTTCCGGGACTAGCGGGAAACGCCTCCTACAATGAGCAGTTCTTC.

This clonotype came up many times. CDR3 in DNA: TGTGCCAGCAGTCCGGAGAGGCACCATTACAATGAGCAGTTCTTC. Protein sequence: CASSPERHHYNEQFF. The chain employs TRBV12-3 or TRBV12-4 and TRBJ2-1; D remains unclear. Trimming took off 5 bases at V and 4 bases at J, with 15 bases between the two ends. There are 15 residues in the CDR3.

V usage is TRBV7-2 and J usage is TRBJ2-1, with 11 positions matching TRBD2. V shed 5 bases and J 4 bases; nucleotides not matched to a gene: 4. The CDR3 extends over 15 amino acids. Germline-derived CDR1 and CDR2 are SGHTA and FQGNSA. This CDR3 reads CASSKLAGEYNEQFF. The CDR3 nucleotides read TGTGCCAGCAGCAAACTAGCGGGAGAATACAATGAGCAGTTCTTC.

This clonotype was seen just once. The chain has TRBV7-9 and TRBJ2-2; D is unresolved. V was cut by 3 bases and J by 1 base, with 15 bases left in between. CDR3 length: 17 residues. Germline V gene lookup returns CDR1 SEHNR and CDR2 FQNEAQ (reference sequence). Here the CDR3 reads CASSFLGGLWNTGELFF. The CDR3, as DNA: TGTGCCAGCAGCTTCTTGGGTGGTTTGTGGAACACCGGGGAGCTGTTTTTT. The complete variable domain, with remaining parts taken from reference TRBV7-9 and TRBJ2-2, reads DTGVSQNPRHKITKRGQNVTFRCDPISEHNRLYWYRQTLGQGPEFLTYFQNEAQLEKSRLLSDRFSAERPKGSFSTLEIQRTEQGDSAMYLCASSFLGGLWNTGELFFGEGSRLTVL.

In its sample, this clonotype was seen a few times. The V and J genes are TRBV12-3 or TRBV12-4 and TRBJ1-5; D unclear. The CDR3 consists of 15 residues. Trimming took 5 bases from V and 4 from J, leaving 15 bases between them. CDR3 bases: TGTGCCAGCAGTCCCGACCCCTGGAAAAATCAGCCCCAGCATTTT. Residues: CASSPDPWKNQPQHF.

This clonotype was counted ten times or more. The rearrangement links TRBV6-1 to TRBJ1-2; D not resolved. CDR1 is MNHNS, CDR2 SASEGT, per germline. V lost 5 bases and J 7 bases, leaving 26 bases between the germline ends. The CDR3 has 17 residues. Here the CDR3 reads CASSPSSAGRQWGGYTF. Here the CDR3 DNA reads TGTGCCAGCAGTCCTAGCTCGGCAGGACGCCAATGGGGTGGCTACACCTTC.

This clonotype was recorded at least ten times. The chain employs TRBV11-2 and TRBJ2-3, with TRBD2 identical over 9 bases. V was clipped by 6 bases and J by 2 bases; unmatched bases: 6. CDR1 and CDR2 (germline): SGHAT, FQNNGV. This CDR3 is 15 amino acids long. CDR3 coding DNA: TGTGCCAGCAGTAGACTAGCGGTAATCACAGATACGCAGTATTTT. This sequence encodes CASSRLAVITDTQYF.

The rearrangement uses TRBV7-2 and TRBJ1-1; 8 bases align to TRBD1. With V trimmed by 5 bases and J by 1 base, 3 bases remained unmatched. Per the germline V gene, CDR1 is SGHTA and CDR2 is FQGNSA. The CDR3 contains 14 residues. CDR3 DNA: TGTGCCAGCAGCGACGGACAGGGGAACACTGAAGCTTTCTTT. It encodes CASSDGQGNTEAFF.